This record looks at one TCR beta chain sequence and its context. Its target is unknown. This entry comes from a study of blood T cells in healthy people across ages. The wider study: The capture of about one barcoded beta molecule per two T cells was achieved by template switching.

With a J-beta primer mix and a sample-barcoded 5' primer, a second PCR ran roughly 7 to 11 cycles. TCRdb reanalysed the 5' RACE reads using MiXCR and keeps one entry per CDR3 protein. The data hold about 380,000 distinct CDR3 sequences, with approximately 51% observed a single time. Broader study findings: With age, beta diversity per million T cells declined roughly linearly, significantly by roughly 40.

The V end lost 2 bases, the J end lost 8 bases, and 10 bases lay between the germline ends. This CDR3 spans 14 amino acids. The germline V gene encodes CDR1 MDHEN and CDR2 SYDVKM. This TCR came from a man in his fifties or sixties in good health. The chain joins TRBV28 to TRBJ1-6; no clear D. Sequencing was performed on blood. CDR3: CASSLSAAYSPLHF. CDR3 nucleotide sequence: TGTGCCAGCAGTTTAAGCGCAGCCTATTCACCCCTCCACTTT.